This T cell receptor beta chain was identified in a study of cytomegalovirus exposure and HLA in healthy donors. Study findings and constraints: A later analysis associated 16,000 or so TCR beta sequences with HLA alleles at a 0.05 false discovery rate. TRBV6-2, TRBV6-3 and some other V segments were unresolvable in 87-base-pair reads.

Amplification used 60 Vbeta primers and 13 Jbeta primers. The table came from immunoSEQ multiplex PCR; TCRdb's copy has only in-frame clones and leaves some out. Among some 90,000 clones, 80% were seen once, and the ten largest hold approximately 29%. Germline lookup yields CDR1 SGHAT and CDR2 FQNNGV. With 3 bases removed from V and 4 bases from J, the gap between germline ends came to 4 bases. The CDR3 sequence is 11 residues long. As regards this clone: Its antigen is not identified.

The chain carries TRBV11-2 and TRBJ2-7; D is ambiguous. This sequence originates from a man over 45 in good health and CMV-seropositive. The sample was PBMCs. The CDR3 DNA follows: TGTGCCAGCAGCTTCGCGTACGAGCAGTACTTC. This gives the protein CASSFAYEQYF. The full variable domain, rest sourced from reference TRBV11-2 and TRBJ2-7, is EAGVAQSPRYKIIEKRQSVAFWCNPISGHATLYWYQQILGQGPKLLIQFQNNGVVDDSQLPKDRFSAERLKGVDSTLKIQPAKLEDSAVYLCASSFAYEQYFGPGTRLTVT.